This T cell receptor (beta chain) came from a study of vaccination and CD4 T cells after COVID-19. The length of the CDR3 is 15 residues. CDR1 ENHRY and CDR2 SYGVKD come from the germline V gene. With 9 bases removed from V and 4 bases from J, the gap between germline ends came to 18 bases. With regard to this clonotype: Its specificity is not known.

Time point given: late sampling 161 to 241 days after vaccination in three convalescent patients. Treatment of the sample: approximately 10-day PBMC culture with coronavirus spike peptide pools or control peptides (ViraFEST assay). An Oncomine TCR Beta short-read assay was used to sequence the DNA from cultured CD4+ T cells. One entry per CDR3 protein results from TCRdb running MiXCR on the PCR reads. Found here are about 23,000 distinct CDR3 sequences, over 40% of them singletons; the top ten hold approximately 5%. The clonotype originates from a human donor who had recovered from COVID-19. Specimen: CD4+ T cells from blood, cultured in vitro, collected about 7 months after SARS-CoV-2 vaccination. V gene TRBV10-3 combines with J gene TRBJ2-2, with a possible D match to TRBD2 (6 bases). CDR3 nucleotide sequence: TGTGCCATGTCCCTCATGCTGGGAGGCACCGGGGAGCTGTTTTTT. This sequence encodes CAMSLMLGGTGELFF.